Below, one TCR beta chain is given with its context. The table lists this clonotype with many counts. Its target antigen remains unknown. Qualities for individual bases were not recorded, and no much larger clone is one base off. The sample's time point label, decoded: pre-sensitization, week 0. The treatment or condition label, as the study defines it: therapeutic diphenylcyclopropenone sensitization with weekly scalp DPC. At every patch-test visit, the blood draw took place before the patch test was put on. Eligible patients were aged 18 to 70, diagnosed with alopecia, deemed suitable for DPC therapy, and excluded if pregnant. Total RNA was extracted from unfractionated whole blood that had been collected in Tempus Blood RNA tubes. The source of the sample is a study of human T cells and chemical hapten exposure (dated by TCRdb to about 2021). For context, the study as a whole: For sensitization, 2% DPC in acetone was applied to a 2 cm by 2 cm area of upper inner arm skin. Weekly therapeutic DPC doses were additionally applied to the scalp of patients throughout the approximately 25-week study period. Patch testing was done on the upper back using Finn chambers containing 0.01% DPC, and results were scored after 6 days according to International Contact Dermatitis Research Group standards. Most of the patients in the cohort were female, and the cohort covered alopecia areata with under or over 50% scalp involvement, alopecia totalis and alopecia universalis. The libraries were sequenced as a pool, and the TCR yield per sample differed mostly because of small variations in library volumes within the pool. This study followed changes in the peripheral blood TCR repertoire in vivo during primary and secondary sensitization of alopecia patients to the hapten diphenylcyclopropenone (DPC). Blood was sampled from patients pre-sensitization (week 0) and at 2, 6 and about 24 weeks after DPC sensitization. Blood for TCR sequencing was provided by twenty-nine alopecia patients at one to four time points (pre-sensitization, 2, 6 and 24 weeks).

Receptors were amplified or captured by RACE. For sequencing, a NextSeq 500 was employed. During library preparation, unique molecular identifiers were attached to individual cDNA molecules so that TCRs could be counted in a quantitative, reproducible way. Each blood RNA sample was used to sequence both TCR alpha and TCR beta chains. In the authors' own workflow: Samples had a median of about 96,000 TCRs, with a range from roughly 20,000 to 700,000. The Decombinator software suite was used to annotate the V, J and CDR3 of the TCR reads. To make PS versus PT1 abundance plots, every sample was subsampled to the same number of TCRs (28,000). Expanded TCRs were defined as absent before sensitization and observed at least eight times at the 2-week time point. TCRdb passed the public sequencing reads through fastp at Q25 and MiXCR, retaining productive beta sequences. Each CDR3 protein gets just one entry, which takes the most common genes and DNA from the rows behind it. The V and J calls were not made by the authors but by TCRdb's processing. The sample table holds some 38,000 distinct CDR3 sequences, of which approximately 7.6% were seen once. Of the sample, roughly 1.3% is held by the ten largest clones.

The full study reports these points: Because all patients had alopecia, a presumed autoimmune disease, the immune response of the patients might differ from that of healthy individuals. No change with DPC sensitization was found in the number of TCRs above 1 in 1000 frequency, and no evidence of global repertoire structure alterations was found. Repeated subsampling changed both the strength of the expansion versus patch-test correlation and the threshold at which the correlation became significant. Patch test score was positively correlated with the number of PT1 expanded TCRs, with significance at thresholds 8, 16 and 32 but not at 4. Compared with pre-sensitization or healthy control sets, expanded TCRs formed significantly more large CDR3 similarity clusters, which is consistent with antigen-driven responses.

V trim: 4 bases; J trim: 5 bases; unmatched bases: 9. From its cysteine to its phenylalanine, the CDR3 spans 15 amino acids. Just CDR3 DNA is preserved here, 45 bases in frame from base 1. CDR1 MGHDK and CDR2 SYGVNS were looked up in the germline V gene. Here the chain combines TRBV25-1 and TRBJ2-5; a stretch of 8 junction bases matches TRBD2. The TCR was taken from a woman aged 45 to 65 with alopecia areata. Some clones in this sample may be carry-over from other donors' samples. Sequencing was performed on whole blood, taken in connection with sensitization to the hapten diphenylcyclopropenone (DPC). The CDR3 reads CASSVRLAIAETQYF. The DNA is TGTGCCAGCAGTGTTAGACTAGCGATAGCGGAGACCCAGTACTTC.